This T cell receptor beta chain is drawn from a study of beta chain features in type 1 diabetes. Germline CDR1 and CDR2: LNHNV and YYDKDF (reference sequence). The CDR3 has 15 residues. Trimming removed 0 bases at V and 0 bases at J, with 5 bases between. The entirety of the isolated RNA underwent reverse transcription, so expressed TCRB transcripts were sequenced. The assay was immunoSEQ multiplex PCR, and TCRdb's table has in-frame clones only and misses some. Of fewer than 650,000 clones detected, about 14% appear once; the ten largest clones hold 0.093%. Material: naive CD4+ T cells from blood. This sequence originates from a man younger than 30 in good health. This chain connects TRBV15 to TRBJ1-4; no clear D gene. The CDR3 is CATSREGTTNEKLFF. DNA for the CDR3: TGTGCCACCAGCAGAGAGGGAACAACTAATGAAAAACTGTTTTTT.